The 26 T cell receptor beta chains below come from one sample, sequenced in a study of shared clonotypes between healthy human individuals. Measured with immunoSEQ multiplex PCR; TCRdb has only the in-frame clones, and not every one. The table shows about 460,000 clones, with around 77% occurring only once. The sample taken for sequencing was PBMCs. These TCRs come from a woman aged 40 to 55 in good health. Some clones in this sample may be carry-over from other donors' samples.

A few counts support this clone. J is TRBJ1-1 and V is TRBV9; 11 bases agree with TRBD1. The CDR3 is 19 amino acids. CDR1 and CDR2 (germline): SGDLS, YYNGEE. Trimming took 0 bases from V and 3 from J; bases not matched to a gene: 13. The CDR3 DNA reads TGTGCCAGCAGCGTAGAGTCACGGACAGGGGGCTTTCTGGACACTGAAGCTTTCTTT. It translates to CASSVESRTGGFLDTEAFF.

In this sample, this clone turned up once. The chain carries TRBV7-6 and TRBJ2-7; the match to TRBD1 covers 7 bases. Germline assignment: CDR1 SGHVS and CDR2 FNYEAQ. The CDR3 runs 13 residues. J was trimmed by 3 bases and V by 5 bases; bases with no gene match: 4. In DNA form, the CDR3 reads TGTGCCAGCAGCCCGGGGACAGACTACGAGCAGTACTTC. This sequence encodes CASSPGTDYEQYF.

The gene calls are TRBV4-3 and TRBJ1-4, with D unresolved. The CDR3 totals 16 residues. Germline CDR1 and CDR2: LGHNA and YSLEER. Trimming removed 4 bases at V and 7 bases at J, with 19 bases between. In DNA form, the CDR3 reads TGCGCCAGCAGCCCTAGGCCTCCGGGAACCCCTGAAAAACTGTTTTTT. Protein sequence: CASSPRPPGTPEKLFF.

The rearrangement uses TRBV7-6 and TRBJ1-1, with D maybe TRBD1 (6 bases). The CDR3 is 13 amino acids. V was cut by 3 bases and J by 2 bases, with 7 bases left in between. Germline CDR1 reads SGHVS; CDR2 reads FNYEAQ. CDR3 in DNA: TGTGCCAGCAGCTTGGGGGCAAACACTGAAGCTTTCTTT. This translates into CASSLGANTEAFF.

The chain carries TRBV7-9 and TRBJ2-5, with D possibly TRBD2 on 6 matching bases. This CDR3 comprises 15 residues. Trimming left V 2 bases short and J 3 bases short, with 13 bases between. Germline V gene sequence: CDR1 SEHNR, CDR2 FQNEAQ (reference sequence). CDR3 in DNA: TGTGCCAGCAGCTTAATGGGACTCGGAGAAGAGACCCAGTACTTC. Its protein product is CASSLMGLGEETQYF.

The J gene is TRBJ2-1, the V gene TRBV7-9; 11 positions agree with TRBD2. CDR3 length equals 16 residues. Trimming cost V 0 bases and J 9 bases; bases outside gene matches: 7. In germline, CDR1 is SEHNR, CDR2 FQNEAQ (reference sequence). Here the CDR3 reads CASSLASSLAGGEQFF. CDR3 bases: TGTGCCAGCAGCTTAGCGTCATCCCTAGCGGGAGGTGAGCAGTTCTTC.

This clone was seen at least ten times. Within the sample, other DNA sequences also encode this same CDR3. The chain joins TRBV29-1 to TRBJ2-1; 7 positions agree with TRBD1. V lost 5 bases to trimming and J lost 7 bases; unmatched junction nucleotides: 8. Germline V gene data show CDR1 as SQVTM and CDR2 as ANQGSEA. The CDR3 is 13 residues long. The CDR3: CSVLRQGSNEQFF. The CDR3 DNA sequence: TGCAGCGTTTTGCGACAGGGAAGTAATGAGCAGTTCTTC.

This clone was recorded many times. At one end the junction does not follow the germline gene, possibly because of a read error. The chain recombines TRBV11-2 with TRBJ2-7; D is possibly TRBD1 (5 bases). CDR1 and CDR2 (germline): SGHAT, FQNNGV. This CDR3 comprises 12 residues. CDR3 in DNA: TGTGCCAGCAGCGTAGACAGAGACGAGCAGTACTTC. Its protein product is CASSVDRDEQYF.

The chain recombines TRBV7-9 with TRBJ1-4, with D unclear. V lost 0 bases and J 8 bases, leaving 10 bases between the germline ends. The germline V gene encodes CDR1 SEHNR and CDR2 FQNEAQ (reference sequence). The CDR3 runs 14 residues. The CDR3 DNA sequence: TGTGCCAGCAGCTTAGCGCTGGGAGGGGAAAAACTGTTTTTT. This sequence encodes CASSLALGGEKLFF. Drawing the rest from reference TRBV7-9 and TRBJ1-4, the complete variable domain is DTGVSQNPRHKITKRGQNVTFRCDPISEHNRLYWYRQTLGQGPEFLTYFQNEAQLEKSRLLSDRFSAERPKGSFSTLEIQRTEQGDSAMYLCASSLALGGEKLFFGSGTQLSVL.

In this sample, this clone turned up a few times. The rearrangement links TRBV7-9 to TRBJ2-5, with 8 nucleotides matching TRBD2. With the DNA end fitting TRBJ2-7 better, the J assignment may be wrong. Germline CDR1 is SEHNR and CDR2 is FQNEAQ (reference sequence). CDR3 size: 14 residues. Here the CDR3 reads CASSLLAGGHEQYF. CDR3 bases: TGTGCCAGCAGCTTATTGGCGGGAGGCCACGAGCAGTACTTC.

The table lists this clone with a count of one. One base separates it from a far larger clone, so it is likely a read error. The rearrangement links TRBV30 to TRBJ2-7, with TRBD2 matching over 10 bases. The CDR3 sequence is 14 residues long. The V gene's germline CDR1 is GTSNPN and CDR2 SVGIG (reference sequence). DNA of the CDR3: TGTGTCTGGAGTAGGGGACTAGCGATATACGAGCAGTACTTC. It yields the protein CVWSRGLAIYEQYF.

This sequence joins TRBV7-6 and TRBJ2-7, with D possibly TRBD2 on 6 matching bases. The CDR3 is made up of 15 amino acids. In germline, CDR1 is SGHVS, CDR2 FNYEAQ. The germline V and J ends were trimmed by 1 base and 5 bases, with 15 bases remaining between them. CDR3 bases: TGTGCCAGCAGCTTAGTGGGCCAGGGACTGAACGAGCAGTACTTC. Translated: CASSLVGQGLNEQYF.

V is TRBV27 and J is TRBJ2-1; D might be TRBD2 (6 bases). Trimming took 10 bases from V and 9 from J, leaving 16 bases between them. The V gene's germline CDR1 is MNHEY and CDR2 SMNVEV (reference sequence). CDR3 size: 12 residues. The CDR3 nucleotides are TGTGCCACCAACCGACCCGGGGGTGAGCAGTTCTTC. Translation: CATNRPGGEQFF.

The chain has TRBV10-1 and TRBJ2-2; 11 nucleotides align to TRBD2. V lost 3 bases and J lost 2; bases outside the gene matches: 2. CDR1 is WNHNN, CDR2 SYGVQD, per germline (reference sequence). The CDR3 is 16 amino acids. The DNA of the CDR3 is TGCGCCAGCAGTGAAACTAGCGGGAGAAACACCGGGGAGCTGTTTTTT. This codes for CASSETSGRNTGELFF.

The chain combines TRBV7-9 with TRBJ1-1; 7 positions agree with TRBD1. The CDR3 loop spans 15 amino acids. J lost 6 bases, V lost 5 bases, and 12 bases had no gene match. Germline lookup yields CDR1 SEHNR and CDR2 FQNEAQ (reference sequence). The CDR3 loop is CASSPTGRFTPEAFF. The CDR3 bases are TGTGCCAGCAGCCCGACAGGGAGATTCACCCCTGAAGCTTTCTTT.

The genes are TRBV5-1 and TRBJ2-7; TRBD1 matches at 9 bases. The CDR3 is 15 amino acids. Germline V gene data show CDR1 as SGHRS and CDR2 as YFSETQ. The V and J ends lost 4 bases and 6 bases, in that order; junction bases with no gene match: 11. Written as DNA, the CDR3 is TGCGCCAGCAGCCTGGGCCCGGGACAGGGTAGCGAGCAGTACTTC. Encoded protein: CASSLGPGQGSEQYF.

J is TRBJ1-1 and V is TRBV7-2; D gene uncertain. Trimming took off 1 base at V and 1 base at J, with 7 bases between the two ends. Per the germline V gene, CDR1 is SGHTA and CDR2 is FQGNSA. CDR3 length: 14 amino acids. For the CDR3, the DNA is TGTGCCAGCAGCTTAGAGTCCGGGAACACTGAAGCTTTCTTT. As protein: CASSLESGNTEAFF.

With respect to this clone: This clone may be a read error of a much larger clone one base away. Distinct nucleotide sequences in the sample also encode this CDR3. V gene TRBV28 combines with J gene TRBJ2-7, with TRBD2 matching over 7 bases. This CDR3 has 15 amino acids. From germline, CDR1 is MDHEN and CDR2 SYDVKM. CDR3 region: CASSPPGTTAYEQYF. For the CDR3, the DNA is TGCGCCAGCAGTCCCCCCGGGACTACAGCCTACGAGCAGTACTTC.

The rearrangement joins TRBV28 to TRBJ2-1, with D uncertain. The CDR3 totals 15 residues. Per germline, CDR1 MDHEN and CDR2 SYDVKM. V gave up 8 bases and J gave up 4 bases, with 18 bases separating them. CDR3: CASSPDLRPYNEQFF. CDR3 coding DNA: TGTGCCAGCTCCCCGGACCTCCGACCTTACAATGAGCAGTTCTTC.

The chain has TRBV18 and TRBJ1-3, with D possibly TRBD1 on 5 matching bases. Germline CDR1 KGHSH, CDR2 LQKENI. The CDR3 is 14 residues long. The V gene lost 3 bases and the J gene lost 2 bases, with 8 bases spanning the gap. The DNA for the CDR3 is TGTGCCAGCTCACCTGAACAGGCTGGAAACACCATATATTTT. The encoded protein is CASSPEQAGNTIYF.

The chain combines TRBV4-1 with TRBJ2-7, with D hard to call. CDR3 length: 15 amino acids. Trimming cost V 1 base and J 3 bases, with 13 bases left between them. Germline CDR1 reads MGHRA; CDR2 reads YSYEKL. The CDR3 region is CASSQVQLSRYEQYF. CDR3 bases: TGCGCCAGCAGCCAAGTTCAGCTTTCGCGCTACGAGCAGTACTTC.

About this clone: The same CDR3 also results from other DNA sequences found in this sample. V gene TRBV7-3 combines with J gene TRBJ2-7; D is undetermined. V was trimmed by 2 bases and J by 0 bases, leaving 5 bases between them. The CDR3 length is 13 residues. The germline V gene encodes CDR1 SGHTA and CDR2 FQGTGA. CDR3 nucleotides: TGTGCCAGCAGCTTAGGACCCTCCTACGAGCAGTACTTC. Translating it yields CASSLGPSYEQYF. The full variable domain, completed using reference TRBV7-3 and TRBJ2-7, is GAGVSQTPSNKVTEKGKYVELRCDPISGHTALYWYRQSLGQGPEFLIYFQGTGAADDSGLPNDRFFAVRPEGSVSTLKIQRTERGDSAVYLCASSLGPSYEQYFGPGTRLTVT.

The V call is TRBV19, the J call TRBJ1-5, with D uncertain. The CDR3 runs to 13 residues. V shed 6 bases and J shed 5 bases, with 11 bases lying between them. CDR1 LNHDA and CDR2 SQIVND come from the germline V gene (reference sequence). DNA of the CDR3: TGTGCCAGTAGGGGCCCAACACATCAGCCCCAGCATTTT. As protein: CASRGPTHQPQHF.

This clone was found once. The rearrangement joins TRBV5-1 to TRBJ1-2, with 12 bases aligning to TRBD1. Germline V gives CDR1 SGHRS, CDR2 YFSETQ. The CDR3 runs to 14 residues. The J segment lost 4 bases and the V segment lost 4 bases, leaving 2 bases of the junction unmatched. CDR3 in amino acids: CASSGTGGAYGYTF. The CDR3 DNA reads TGCGCCAGCAGCGGGACAGGGGGCGCCTATGGCTACACCTTC.

This clone appeared once. This chain uses TRBV28 with TRBJ2-7; the D is unclear. The CDR3 extends over 12 amino acids. CDR1 is MDHEN and CDR2 is SYDVKM in the germline V gene. Trimming pared 3 bases from V and 5 bases from J, leaving 8 bases between. The CDR3: CASSFRQNEQYF. In DNA form, the CDR3 reads TGTGCCAGCAGTTTCAGGCAGAACGAGCAGTACTTC.

The CDR3 loop reads CASRGQGAGKLFF. In DNA, the CDR3 is TGTGCCAGCAGGGGACAGGGGGCTGGAAAACTGTTTTTT. The chain links TRBV11-2 to TRBJ1-4, with 12 positions matching TRBD1. The CDR3 extends over 13 amino acids. V shed 6 bases and J 10 bases; nucleotides not matched to a gene: 3. Germline V gives CDR1 SGHAT, CDR2 FQNNGV.